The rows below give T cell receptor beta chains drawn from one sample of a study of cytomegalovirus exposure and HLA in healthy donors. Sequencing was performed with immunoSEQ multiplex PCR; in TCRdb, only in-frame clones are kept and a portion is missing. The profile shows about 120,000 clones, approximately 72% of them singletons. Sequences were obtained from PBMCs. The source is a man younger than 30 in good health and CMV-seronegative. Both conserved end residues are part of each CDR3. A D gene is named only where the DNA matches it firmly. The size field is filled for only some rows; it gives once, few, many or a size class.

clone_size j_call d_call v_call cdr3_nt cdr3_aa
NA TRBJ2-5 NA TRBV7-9 TGTGCCAGCAGCTTAGTATCCTCGAGTGGGGTCGGGGTACAAGAGACCCAGTACTTC CASSLVSSSGVGVQETQYF
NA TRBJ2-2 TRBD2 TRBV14 TGTGCCAGCAGCCGCCCGGGACTAGCGGGAGCGGCCGGGGAGCTGTTTTTT CASSRPGLAGAAGELFF
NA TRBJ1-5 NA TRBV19 TGTGCCAGTAGTATGGGTCTCGGGGATCAGCCCCAGCATTTT CASSMGLGDQPQHF
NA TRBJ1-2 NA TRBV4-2 TGTGCCAGCAGCCAAGAGATTCCAGGCAGGGACTACACCTTC CASSQEIPGRDYTF
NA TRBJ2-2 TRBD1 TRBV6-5 TGTGCCAGCAGCTACAGGGGCCCGAACACCGGGGAGCTGTTTTTT CASSYRGPNTGELFF
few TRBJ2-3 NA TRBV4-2 TGTGCCAGCGGGTGGAGGGGAGATACGCAGTATTTT CASGWRGDTQYF
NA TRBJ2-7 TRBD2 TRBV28 TGTGCCAGCAGTGAGACTAGCTCTCACCTATCCTACGAGCAGTACTTC CASSETSSHLSYEQYF
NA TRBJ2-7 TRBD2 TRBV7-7 TGTGCCAGCAGCTTAGCGGGAGGGGAATACGAGCAGTACTTC CASSLAGGEYEQYF
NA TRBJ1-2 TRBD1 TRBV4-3 TGCGCCAGCAGCCAAGTCGTCGGGACAGCCGGTACCTTC CASSQVVGTAGTF
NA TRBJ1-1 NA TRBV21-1 TGTGCCAGCAGAGGACAGTCCACTGAAGCTTTCTTT CASRGQSTEAFF
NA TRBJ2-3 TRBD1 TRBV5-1 TGCGCCAGCACCCGGATAGGACAGGGGGAAAATACGCAGTATTTT CASTRIGQGENTQYF
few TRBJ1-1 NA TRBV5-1 TGCGCCAGCAGCTTGACCCGGGACACTGAAGCTTTCTTT CASSLTRDTEAFF
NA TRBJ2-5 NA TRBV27 TGTGCCAGCAGGGTGATCAGACTTGGCCAAGAGACCCAGTACTTC CASRVIRLGQETQYF
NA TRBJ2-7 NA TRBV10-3 TGTGCCATCAGTGACCAGACATCGGGGTACGAGCAGTACTTC CAISDQTSGYEQYF
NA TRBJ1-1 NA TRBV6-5 TGTGCCAGCAGAGTAACCACGGGCACTGAAGCTTTCTTT CASRVTTGTEAFF
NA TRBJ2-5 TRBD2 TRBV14 TGTGCCAGCAGCCAAGTAGCGGGGGGGCCTGGGACCCAGTACTTC CASSQVAGGPGTQYF
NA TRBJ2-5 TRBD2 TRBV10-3 TGTGCCATCAGTGGTTATAAGGGACTACTACAAGAGACCCAGTACTTC CAISGYKGLLQETQYF
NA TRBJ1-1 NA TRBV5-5 TGTGCCAGCAGCTTGATCTGGCGGGCTGAAGCTTTCTTT CASSLIWRAEAFF
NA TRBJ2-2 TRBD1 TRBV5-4 TGTGCCAGCAGCATTCCGGACAGGGGTAACACCGGGGAGCTGTTTTTT CASSIPDRGNTGELFF
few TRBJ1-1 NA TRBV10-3 TGTGCCATCAGTGAAAATCCGGGAACAGTCCGTCCTGAAGCTTTCTTT CAISENPGTVRPEAFF
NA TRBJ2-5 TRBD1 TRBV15 TGTGCCACCGGGCCTGGGACAGGGCAAGAGACCCAGTACTTC CATGPGTGQETQYF
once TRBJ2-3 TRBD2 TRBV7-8 TGTGCCAGCAGCCTTTCCAGAGCGGGGCCTAGCACAGATACGCAGTATTTT CASSLSRAGPSTDTQYF
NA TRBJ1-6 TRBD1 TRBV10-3 TGTGCCATCAGCCCGGGACAGCCTAATAATTCACCCCTCCACTTT CAISPGQPNNSPLHF
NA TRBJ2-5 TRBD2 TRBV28 TGTGCCAGCAGTTTATTATTGGGGTTCGGGGGGGAGACCCAGTACTTC CASSLLLGFGGETQYF
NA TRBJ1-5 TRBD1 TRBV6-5 TGTGCCAGCAGTCCAACCGCAGGGGGACATCAGCCCCAGCATTTT CASSPTAGGHQPQHF
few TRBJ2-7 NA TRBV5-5 TGTGCCAGCAGCTTGGTTCGACAGGAGTCCTACGAGCAGTACTTC CASSLVRQESYEQYF
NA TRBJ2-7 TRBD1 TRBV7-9 TGTGCCAGCAGCGGGACAGGGGCCTACGAGCAGTACTTC CASSGTGAYEQYF
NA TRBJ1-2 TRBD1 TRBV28 TGTGCCAGCAGTGCCCCGACAGGGTATGGCTACACCTTC CASSAPTGYGYTF
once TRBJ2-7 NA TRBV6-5 TGTGCCAGCAGGACAGGCGCGGATGGCTACGAGCAGTACTTC CASRTGADGYEQYF
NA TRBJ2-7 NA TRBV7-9 TGTGCCAGCAGCCCGCCGACTTCCTACGAGCAGTACTTC CASSPPTSYEQYF
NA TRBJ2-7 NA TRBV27 TGTGCCAGCAGTCCCGAGGGGGGGTTCGGGTCCTACGAGCAGTACTTC CASSPEGGFGSYEQYF
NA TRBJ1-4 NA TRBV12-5 TGTGCTAGTGGTCCCCGGGGGGTGGGTGAAAAACTGTTTTTT CASGPRGVGEKLFF
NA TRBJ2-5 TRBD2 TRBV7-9 TGTGCCAGCAGCTTAGTGAGCGGGGGGCAAGAGACCCAGTACTTC CASSLVSGGQETQYF